These T cell receptor beta chains were read from a single sample in a study of blood T cell repertoires in COVID-19. Clones were read by immunoSEQ multiplex PCR, and TCRdb kept only the in-frame ones, dropping some. Of 200,000 or so clones in the sample, around 84% are singletons; the top ten hold 3%. Sequenced sample: peripheral blood. The receptors were gathered from a man between 60 and 75 years old with acute or convalescent COVID-19. CDR3s include the opening cysteine and the closing phenylalanine or tryptophan. The D gene is left open where the match is weak. The size of a clone is reported for some rows only, either as once, few or many, or as a class for expanded clones.

- TRBJ2-3 - TRBV24-1 CATSDLPGTDTQYF TGTGCCACCAGTGATTTGCCAGGAACCGATACGCAGTATTTT
TRBD1 TRBJ1-2 few TRBV11-2 CASSPTRGQTDYGYTF TGTGCCAGCAGCCCCACGAGGGGACAGACTGACTATGGCTACACCTTC
TRBD1 TRBJ1-4 - TRBV28 CASSSSPGGLVEKLFF TGTGCCAGCAGTTCTTCTCCAGGGGGCTTGGTAGAAAAACTGTTTTTT
TRBD1 TRBJ2-7 - TRBV10-3 CAISGGTGAYEQYF TGTGCCATCAGTGGCGGCACAGGGGCCTACGAGCAGTACTTC
- TRBJ2-2 - TRBV27 CASSHRNTGELFF TGTGCCAGCAGTCACAGGAACACCGGGGAGCTGTTTTTT
TRBD1 TRBJ1-1 - TRBV7-9 CASSWDRKDTEAFF TGTGCCAGCAGCTGGGACAGAAAGGACACTGAAGCTTTCTTT
TRBD2 TRBJ2-2 - TRBV4-3 CASSPYGGGTGELFF TGCGCCAGCAGCCCCTACGGGGGAGGGACCGGGGAGCTGTTTTTT
- TRBJ1-2 - TRBV5-1 CASSLGATETYGYTF TGCGCCAGCAGCTTGGGGGCGACCGAAACCTATGGCTACACCTTC
TRBD1 TRBJ1-2 - TRBV14 CASSQKPGQGAYGYTF TGTGCCAGCAGCCAGAAGCCGGGACAGGGGGCCTATGGCTACACCTTC
TRBD1 TRBJ2-2 - TRBV5-1 CASSHRTGRVENTGELFF TGCGCCAGCAGCCACCGGACAGGGCGAGTGGAAAATACCGGGGAGCTGTTTTTT
- TRBJ2-3 - TRBV19 CASSIAGMTSTDTQYF TGTGCCAGTAGTATCGCAGGGATGACTAGCACAGATACGCAGTATTTT
TRBD1 TRBJ1-3 - TRBV4-3 CASSQVQGLTIYF TGCGCCAGCAGCCAAGTACAGGGGCTCACCATATATTTT
- TRBJ1-6 few TRBV3-1/TRBV3-2 CASSQSRPRKSPLHF TGTGCCAGCAGCCAAAGCAGGCCTCGAAAGTCACCCCTCCACTTT
- TRBJ2-5 - TRBV7-2 CASSPHGRGGTQGTQYF TGTGCCAGCAGCCCACACGGTCGGGGCGGGACCCAAGGGACCCAGTACTTC
- TRBJ2-2 - TRBV10-1 CASSLSTGELFF TGCGCCAGCAGTTTATCCACCGGGGAGCTGTTTTTT
- TRBJ1-6 - TRBV7-3 CASSPGGLPNSPLHF TGTGCCAGCAGCCCGGGGGGGTTACCTAATTCACCCCTCCACTTT
- TRBJ2-7 - TRBV19 CASSWALDPAYEQYF TGTGCCAGTAGTTGGGCTTTAGACCCAGCCTACGAGCAGTACTTC
TRBD1 TRBJ1-6 - TRBV5-1 CASRVDRGQGNSPLHF TGCGCCAGCAGGGTTGACAGGGGGCAAGGTAATTCACCCCTCCACTTT
- TRBJ1-1 - TRBV19 CASSIGHSNTEAFF TGTGCCAGTAGTATCGGACACTCGAACACTGAAGCTTTCTTT
- TRBJ1-3 - TRBV3-1/TRBV3-2 CASSHGGLCRNTIYF TGTGCCAGCAGCCATGGCGGCCTCTGTAGGAACACCATATATTTT
TRBD1 TRBJ1-1 - TRBV7-6 CASRRDRGSRDTEAFF TGTGCCAGCAGACGAGACAGGGGGTCCCGGGACACTGAAGCTTTCTTT
TRBD1 TRBJ2-5 - TRBV7-9 CASRGLATGGGETQYF TGTGCCAGCAGAGGCCTCGCGACAGGGGGCGGGGAGACCCAGTACTTC
TRBD1 TRBJ1-1 - TRBV27 CASSLGQGRMNTEAFF TGTGCCAGCAGTTTGGGACAGGGGAGGATGAACACTGAAGCTTTCTTT
- TRBJ1-1 - TRBV7-3 CASSQTGNTEAFF TGTGCCAGCAGCCAAACGGGTAACACTGAAGCTTTCTTT
- TRBJ2-3 - TRBV3-1/TRBV3-2 CASSQGGGTDTQYF TGTGCCAGCAGCCAAGGTGGAGGCACAGATACGCAGTATTTT
- TRBJ2-4 - TRBV7-3 CASSLEGRGDIQYF TGTGCCAGCAGCTTAGAAGGCAGGGGGGACATTCAGTACTTC
- TRBJ1-3 - TRBV9 CASSPREGVGNTIYF TGTGCCAGCAGCCCCCGGGAGGGTGTGGGAAACACCATATATTTT
TRBD2 TRBJ2-1 - TRBV11-3 CASSHLGLAGGPAVGEQFF TGTGCCAGCAGCCACCTGGGGCTAGCGGGGGGGCCGGCGGTGGGTGAGCAGTTCTTC
TRBD1 TRBJ1-2 - TRBV28 CASSRTYGQVNYGYTF TGTGCCAGCAGCCGTACCTACGGACAGGTTAACTATGGCTACACCTTC
TRBD1 TRBJ1-3 - TRBV7-6 CASSRTGPGNTIYF TGTGCCAGCAGCCGGACAGGGCCCGGAAACACCATATATTTT